Presented here are 21 T cell receptor beta chains from one specimen sequenced in a study of regulatory T cells in long-lasting Graves disease. Time point defined: persistent/refractory GD, antithyroid drugs over 5 years with positive TRAb. The TCR library used RNA extracted from PBMCs. CDR3 regions were amplified by Arm-PCR using iRepertoire HTBI primers to build TCR beta libraries. One entry per CDR3 protein results from TCRdb running MiXCR on the multiplex PCR reads. In the table there are hundreds of thousands of distinct CDR3 sequences, approximately 22% of which are singletons. The sample in question was peripheral blood mononuclear cells (PBMCs), obtained when the disease was refractory, from a patient treated with antithyroid drugs. The receptors were gathered from a female donor with Graves disease.

Only a few counts were recorded for this clonotype. The rearrangement links TRBV7-9 to TRBJ1-6, with a possible D match to TRBD1 (6 bases). Germline-derived CDR1 and CDR2 are SEHNR and FQNEAQ (reference sequence). The CDR3 is made up of 15 amino acids. Trimming took off 5 bases at V and 7 bases at J, with 15 bases between the two ends. The CDR3, as DNA: TGTGCCAGCAGCCTAGACAGGTCTTCAAATTCACCCCTCCACTTT. As protein: CASSLDRSSNSPLHF. The whole variable domain, filled in from reference TRBV7-9 and TRBJ1-6, reads DTGVSQNPRHKITKRGQNVTFRCDPISEHNRLYWYRQTLGQGPEFLTYFQNEAQLEKSRLLSDRFSAERPKGSFSTLEIQRTEQGDSAMYLCASSLDRSSNSPLHFGNGTRLTVT.

This clonotype was seen a few times. The chain is built from TRBV5-1 and TRBJ2-7, with 8 bases fitting TRBD1. The CDR3 has 13 amino acids. The germline gives CDR1 SGHRS, CDR2 YFSETQ. V dropped 4 bases and J dropped 5; count of bases not matched to a gene: 5. CDR3 residues: CASSGDRMNEQYF. In DNA, the CDR3 is TGCGCCAGCAGCGGGGACAGGATGAACGAGCAGTACTTC.

This clonotype showed up many times. J is TRBJ2-5 and V is TRBV7-8; D uncertain. The CDR3 sequence is 14 residues long. The V end lost 3 bases, the J end lost 3 bases, and 11 bases lay between the germline ends. Germline CDR1 is SGHVS and CDR2 is FQNEAQ. The CDR3 protein is CASSFDTGEETQYF. In nucleotides, the CDR3 is TGTGCCAGCAGCTTTGACACTGGGGAAGAGACCCAGTACTTC.

This clonotype was observed at least ten times. V usage is TRBV20-1 and J usage is TRBJ2-7; unclear D gene. V lost 5 bases and J 3 bases, leaving 5 bases between the germline ends. Germline CDR1 and CDR2: DFQATT and SNEGSKA (reference sequence). The CDR3 length is 10 residues. For the CDR3, the DNA is TGCAGTGCTGAACTCTACGAGCAGTACTTC. Its protein product is CSAELYEQYF.

There are many counts of this clonotype. The gene calls are TRBV29-1 and TRBJ1-1; D call uncertain. This CDR3 comprises 12 residues. V dropped 2 bases and J dropped 6 bases, with 10 bases sitting between them. Per germline, CDR1 SQVTM and CDR2 ANQGSEA. The CDR3 coding sequence is TGCAGCGTTGAACGTGGGTCGGCTGAAGCTTTCTTT. Amino acid sequence: CSVERGSAEAFF.

This clonotype has a count of ten or more. The chain recombines TRBV28 with TRBJ1-5; 7 positions agree with TRBD1. Losses at the gene ends were 5 bases for V and 6 bases for J; bases not matched to a gene: 7. CDR3 size: 14 residues. Looked up from germline, CDR1 is MDHEN and CDR2 is SYDVKM. This CDR3 is CASSPYRGIQPQHF. CDR3 coding DNA: TGTGCCAGCAGTCCCTACAGGGGTATTCAGCCCCAGCATTTT.

This chain joins TRBV6-1 and TRBJ1-6; a weak D match, TRBD1 (5 bases). This CDR3 contains 15 residues. Between the trimmed V and J ends, which lost 6 bases and 7 bases, there was a span of 16 bases. The germline gives CDR1 MNHNS, CDR2 SASEGT. Written as DNA, the CDR3 is TGTGCCAGCAGACCAACAGGTCTTTGGAATTCACCCCTCCACTTT. It codes for CASRPTGLWNSPLHF.

The CDR3 sequence is CASSFGGVRRGNQPQHF. The DNA for the CDR3 is TGTGCCAGCAGCTTTGGCGGGGTTCGGCGGGGCAATCAGCCCCAGCATTTT. V gene TRBV13 combines with J gene TRBJ1-5, with D hard to call. This CDR3 comprises 17 residues. Germline-derived CDR1 and CDR2 are PRHDT and FYEKMQ (reference sequence). Trimming took off 3 bases at V and 2 bases at J, with 17 bases between the two ends.

This clonotype appeared many times. V and J are TRBV12-3 or TRBV12-4 and TRBJ2-6; a weak D match, TRBD2 (5 bases). The V and J ends lost 6 bases and 0 bases respectively, with 9 bases between them. The CDR3 length is 15 residues. The CDR3 DNA sequence: TGTGCCAGCAGGCCTGGAGGCTCTGGGGCCAACGTCCTGACTTTC. Amino acids: CASRPGGSGANVLTF.

This clonotype was observed many times. The J gene is TRBJ2-7, the V gene TRBV10-3, with TRBD2 identical over 10 bases. There are 15 residues in the CDR3. With 0 bases clipped from V and 5 bases from J, the junction kept 4 bases outside the gene matches. Germline V gene sequence: CDR1 ENHRY, CDR2 SYGVKD. The CDR3 DNA reads as TGTGCCATCAGTGAGTCTGCTAGCGGGAGTAACGAGCAGTACTTC. Amino acids: CAISESASGSNEQYF.

This clonotype was found a few times. The gene calls are TRBV18 and TRBJ2-6, with TRBD1 matching over 7 bases. V lost 3 bases, J lost 1 base, and 12 bases stayed unmatched. There are 19 residues in the CDR3. In germline, CDR1 is KGHSH, CDR2 LQKENI. CDR3 sequence: CASSPPDRVIKSGANVLTF. The CDR3, as DNA: TGTGCCAGCTCACCTCCCGACAGGGTGATTAAGTCTGGGGCCAACGTCCTGACTTTC.

This clonotype appeared a few times. The genes are TRBV7-9 and TRBJ2-7; 14 bases are a match to TRBD2. The CDR3 is 18 amino acids. The V segment lost 1 base and the J segment 2 bases; nucleotides outside the gene matches: 7. The germline V gene has CDR1 SEHNR and CDR2 FQNEAQ (reference sequence). Here the CDR3 DNA reads TGTGCCAGCAGCTTAGAGACTAGCGGGAGGGTGCTGACCTACGAGCAGTACTTC. Translated: CASSLETSGRVLTYEQYF.

This clonotype was observed a few times. The chain joins TRBV6-2 or TRBV6-3 to TRBJ2-5; D gene ambiguous. Germline V gene sequence: CDR1 MNHEY, CDR2 SVGEGT. This CDR3 is 15 amino acids long. V shed 7 bases and J shed 1 base, with 16 bases lying between them. This CDR3 reads CASIRNSAVQETQYF. The DNA of the CDR3 is TGTGCCAGCATTAGGAACTCGGCTGTCCAAGAGACCCAGTACTTC.

This rearrangement joins TRBV5-1 to TRBJ2-7; tentatively, D is TRBD1 (6 bases). CDR1 and CDR2 (germline): SGHRS, YFSETQ. V was cut by 3 bases and J by 7 bases, with 17 bases left in between. The CDR3 is 14 residues long. CDR3 sequence (DNA): TGCGCCAGCAGCTCGGAGTCAGGGGCGGCGGAGCAGTACTTC. Residues: CASSSESGAAEQYF.

The chain has TRBV5-1 and TRBJ2-7; no clear D gene. There are 14 residues in the CDR3. CDR1 and CDR2 from the germline V gene are SGHRS and YFSETQ. V shed 0 bases and J shed 3 bases, with 10 bases lying between them. The CDR3 spells CASSLDLALYEQYF. The CDR3 bases are TGCGCCAGCAGCTTGGATCTGGCTCTCTACGAGCAGTACTTC.

This clonotype came up many times. J is TRBJ2-5 and V is TRBV7-2; D is undetermined. This CDR3 has 17 residues. Germline V gives CDR1 SGHTA, CDR2 FQGNSA. V shed 1 base and J shed 7 bases, with 22 bases lying between them. The CDR3 spells CASSLGGMGRVRGTQYF. The CDR3 DNA reads as TGTGCCAGCAGCTTAGGTGGGATGGGCCGGGTACGTGGGACCCAGTACTTC.

This clonotype was detected ten times or more. The chain is built from TRBV24-1 and TRBJ2-5; TRBD2 matches at 7 bases. The length of the CDR3 is 16 residues. Trimming cost V 0 bases and J 7 bases; bases outside gene matches: 10. Germline loops: CDR1 KGHDR, CDR2 SFDVKD. CDR3 residues: CATSDLPTSRGGTQYF. CDR3 in DNA: TGTGCCACCAGTGATTTGCCGACTAGCCGAGGCGGGACCCAGTACTTC.

The V and J genes are TRBV5-1 and TRBJ2-5; a weak D match, TRBD2 (5 bases). The V end lost 2 bases, the J end lost 2 bases, and 10 bases lay between the germline ends. The CDR3 consists of 14 residues. The germline V gene encodes CDR1 SGHRS and CDR2 YFSETQ. CDR3: CASSFRTSQETQYF. The CDR3 coding sequence is TGCGCCAGCAGCTTTAGGACTTCTCAAGAGACCCAGTACTTC. The full variable domain, rest sourced from reference TRBV5-1 and TRBJ2-5, is KAGVTQTPRYLIKTRGQQVTLSCSPISGHRSVSWYQQTPGQGLQFLFEYFSETQRNKGNFPGRFSGRQFSNSRSEMNVSTLELGDSALYLCASSFRTSQETQYFGPGTRLLVL.

The rearrangement uses TRBV4-1 and TRBJ2-7, with 10 bases that match TRBD2. The J segment lost 6 bases and the V segment lost 0 bases, leaving 14 bases of the junction unmatched. There are 18 residues in the CDR3. Germline assignment: CDR1 MGHRA and CDR2 YSYEKL. The CDR3 protein is CASSQDQKGPAGGREQYF. The CDR3 coding sequence is TGCGCCAGCAGCCAAGATCAAAAAGGGCCAGCGGGAGGGCGCGAGCAGTACTTC.

The chain uses TRBV6-5 and TRBJ1-5, with D unresolved. The CDR3 totals 16 residues. V lost 0 bases and J 2 bases, leaving 11 bases between the germline ends. The germline V gene has CDR1 MNHEY and CDR2 SVGAGI. The CDR3, as DNA: TGTGCCAGCAGTTACTCGGTAGGGTTAGGCAATCAGCCCCAGCATTTT. It yields the protein CASSYSVGLGNQPQHF.

The CDR3 DNA follows: TGTGCCAGCAGTGCCCACGGGACTGCCGGGTACGAGCAGTACTTC. As protein: CASSAHGTAGYEQYF. V usage is TRBV28 and J usage is TRBJ2-7, with D possibly matching TRBD2 (6 bases). Germline CDR1 reads MDHEN; CDR2 reads SYDVKM. The CDR3 is 15 residues long. V dropped 5 bases and J dropped 4 bases, with 18 bases sitting between them.